Below are 10 T cell receptor beta chains sequenced from a single sample in a study of CD8 T cells in ankylosing spondylitis. TCRdb called the 5' RACE reads again in MiXCR, with one record for every CDR3 protein. The sample gives roughly 150,000 distinct CDR3 sequences, approximately 10% of which show up once; approximately 15% is in the top ten. The sequenced sample was blood, either unsorted or a sorted T cell fraction (not recorded which). Receptor source: a female donor with ankylosing spondylitis or in good health (not recorded which).

In this sample, this clonotype turned up many times. The rearrangement joins TRBV10-3 to TRBJ2-5, with TRBD1 identical over 9 bases. The CDR3 covers 13 residues. Germline V gene sequence: CDR1 ENHRY, CDR2 SYGVKD. The ends lost 10 bases at V and 5 bases at J; junction bases unmatched: 8. DNA for the CDR3: TGTGCCAGCGAACAGGGGGCCGGGGAGACCCAGTACTTC. This translates into CASEQGAGETQYF.

This clonotype was found many times. The gene calls are TRBV5-1 and TRBJ1-1; no clear D gene. Germline CDR1 reads SGHRS; CDR2 reads YFSETQ. The CDR3 spans 15 residues. V shed 1 base and J shed 4 bases, with 14 bases lying between them. CDR3 DNA: TGCGCCAGCAGCTTGAGGGAGGGCGGAATCACTGAAGCTTTCTTT. Translation: CASSLREGGITEAFF.

This clonotype has a count of ten or more. The CDR3 DNA reads TGTGCCAGGGATCAGCCCCAGCATTTT. This sequence encodes CARDQPQHF. V gene TRBV9 combines with J gene TRBJ1-5; D is unresolved. The germline V gene encodes CDR1 SGDLS and CDR2 YYNGEE. Between the trimmed V and J ends, which lost 8 bases and 5 bases, there was a span of 2 bases. This CDR3 contains 9 residues.

This chain links TRBV9 with TRBJ2-2; no reliable D call. From germline, CDR1 is SGDLS and CDR2 YYNGEE. Deletions cut 3 bases from V and 0 bases from J, with 9 bases between. This CDR3 has 15 residues. CDR3 coding DNA: TGTGCCAGCAGCGGGAAATTCGCGAACACCGGGGAGCTGTTTTTT. Its protein is CASSGKFANTGELFF.

This rearrangement joins TRBV27 to TRBJ2-7; possible D gene TRBD1, 6 bases. The V gene lost 1 base and the J gene lost 3 bases, with 10 bases spanning the gap. CDR3 length equals 14 residues. Per germline, CDR1 MNHEY and CDR2 SMNVEV (reference sequence). CDR3: CASSLFSGDYEQYF. Written as DNA, the CDR3 is TGTGCCAGCAGTTTATTTTCAGGGGACTACGAGCAGTACTTC.

The V and J genes are TRBV7-9 and TRBJ2-7; D tentatively reads TRBD1 or TRBD2 (5 bases each). Looked up from germline, CDR1 is SEHNR and CDR2 is FQNEAQ (reference sequence). This CDR3 has 13 residues. With 4 bases removed from V and 6 bases from J, the gap between germline ends came to 13 bases. The chain's CDR3 is CASSSGTLGEQYF. CDR3 sequence (DNA): TGTGCCAGCAGCTCCGGGACCTTAGGCGAGCAGTACTTC.

This clonotype was counted at least ten times. This chain connects TRBV7-9 to TRBJ2-3, with no clear D. V lost 8 bases, J lost 2 bases, and 17 bases lay in between. CDR1 SEHNR and CDR2 FQNEAQ come from the germline V gene (reference sequence). The CDR3 is made up of 15 amino acids. This CDR3 is CASSGQAVSTDTQYF. In DNA, the CDR3 is TGTGCCAGCTCGGGCCAGGCCGTCTCCACAGATACGCAGTATTTT.

This chain joins TRBV24-1 and TRBJ1-5; possibly TRBD1 for D (5 bases). V was clipped by 2 bases and J by 5 bases, with 9 bases between them. Germline CDR1 reads KGHDR; CDR2 reads SFDVKD. The CDR3 has 14 residues. The CDR3, as DNA: TGTGCCACCAGTGATTCGGACACTGATCAGCCCCAGCATTTT. This codes for CATSDSDTDQPQHF.

This clonotype has only a few counts. The chain joins TRBV2 to TRBJ2-5, with D tentatively TRBD2 (6 bases). The CDR3 is made up of 14 amino acids. Deletions cut 7 bases from V and 5 bases from J, with 17 bases between. The V gene's germline CDR1 is SNHLY and CDR2 FYNNEI. CDR3 sequence: CASTPLRLAETQYF. DNA for the CDR3: TGTGCCAGCACCCCCCTTCGGCTAGCGGAGACCCAGTACTTC.

This clonotype was counted at least ten times. The gene calls are TRBV15 and TRBJ1-4; D uncertain. CDR1 LNHNV and CDR2 YYDKDF come from the germline V gene (reference sequence). V was clipped by 5 bases and J by 4 bases, with 17 bases between them. This CDR3 region has 16 residues. The CDR3, as DNA: TGTGCCACCAGCCTACGGCCCCGACGGAATAATGAAAAACTGTTTTTT. This translates into CATSLRPRRNNEKLFF.